Listed below are T cell receptor beta chains from one sample, sequenced in a study of cytotoxic CD8 clonotypes in ibrutinib-treated CLL. Profiling relied on immunoSEQ multiplex PCR, and the TCRdb table lists in-frame clones only, not all of them. The repertoire holds around 70,000 clones, with 68% as singletons. The sequencing here drew on PBMCs, taken after 12 months of ibrutinib treatment. These receptors originate from a human donor with chronic lymphocytic leukemia. CDR3s include the opening cysteine and the closing phenylalanine or tryptophan. A D gene is named only where the DNA matches it firmly. Clone size appears in some rows only: once, few, many, or a class for an expanded clone.

J	size	D	length	V	DNA	CDR3
TRBJ2-7	-	-	11	TRBV6-6	TGTGCCAGCAGCCCCCTACACGAGCAGTACTTC	CASSPLHEQYF
TRBJ2-2	-	-	14	TRBV25-1	TGTGCCAGCAGTGGGACAGCGAACACCGGGGAGCTGTTTTTT	CASSGTANTGELFF
TRBJ2-7	-	-	13	TRBV30	TGTGCCTGGACTAGGTCCTCCATCTACGAGCAGTACTTC	CAWTRSSIYEQYF
TRBJ1-2	few	-	17	TRBV5-6	TGTGCCAGCAACTTAGGGCGACACCGATCCAGCGTGTATGGCTACACCTTC	CASNLGRHRSSVYGYTF
TRBJ2-2	-	TRBD2	16	TRBV7-9	TGTGCCAGCAGCTTTATCCGGGGGGGCAACACCGGGGAGCTGTTTTTT	CASSFIRGGNTGELFF
TRBJ2-5	-	-	13	TRBV5-6	TGTGCCAGCAGCTTTGACAAGAGGGAGACCCAGTACTTC	CASSFDKRETQYF
TRBJ1-1	-	-	11	TRBV19	TGTGCCAGTAGGAGAAACACTGAAGCTTTCTTT	CASRRNTEAFF
TRBJ2-5	-	-	16	TRBV4-2	TGTGCCAGCAGCCCGACCCTTTTTGGGTCCCAAGAGACCCAGTACTTC	CASSPTLFGSQETQYF
TRBJ1-1	-	TRBD1	13	TRBV29-1	TGCAGCGCCGGGGACAGCATTAACACTGAAGCTTTCTTT	CSAGDSINTEAFF
TRBJ1-2	few	TRBD1	14	TRBV7-2	TGTGCCAGCAGCCGTGACAGGGCTAACTATGGCTACACCTTC	CASSRDRANYGYTF
TRBJ1-2	-	-	17	TRBV5-6	TGTGCCAGCAGCTTACTTATCCCTGGGCAGGACATGGGGGGCTACACCTTC	CASSLLIPGQDMGGYTF
TRBJ2-3	few	-	12	TRBV7-9	TGTGCCAGCAGCTTGACTAGAGATACGCAGTATTTT	CASSLTRDTQYF
TRBJ1-1	once	TRBD1	14	TRBV6-5	TGTGCCAGCAGGGAACTGACAGGGTCAACTGAAGCTTTCTTT	CASRELTGSTEAFF